This T cell receptor beta chain appears in the sequencing data of a study of blood T cell repertoires in COVID-19. Germline assignment: CDR1 MDHEN and CDR2 SYDVKM. The CDR3 is 12 amino acids. Trimming stripped 4 bases from V and 5 bases from J, with 8 bases between. In the authors' methods: Reference gene primers were amplified, and this amplification served to estimate nucleated cell counts. Generated by immunoSEQ multiplex PCR, the TCRdb table keeps only in-frame clones and is missing some. D and trimming come from the DNA, and the V and J calls and clone size come from that table. The sample lists around 150,000 clones; less than 85% were seen once.

The source of this sequence is a human donor with acute or convalescent COVID-19. The donor label of this sample is uncertain. Sequences were obtained from peripheral blood. This chain uses TRBV28 with TRBJ1-1; tentatively, D is TRBD1 (5 bases). The DNA for the CDR3 is TGTGCCAGCAGTTCCAGGGTAACTGAAGCTTTCTTT. It specifies CASSSRVTEAFF.